This T cell receptor (beta chain) stems from a study of cytomegalovirus exposure and HLA in healthy donors. Study background: Researchers previously reported finding roughly 120 million unique TCR beta sequences from approximately 200 million T cells.

On this clone itself: What it recognizes is unknown.

Findings and caveats of the study: Within a later analysis, the majority of CMV-associated TCR beta chains appeared HLA-restricted. HLA allele associations emerged for 16,951 TCR beta sequences in a later analysis, at 0.05 false discovery rate. The authors enumerated over 150 TCR beta chains as linked to cytomegalovirus.

PCR was performed using 60 Vbeta and 13 Jbeta primers. Repertoires were generated with immunoSEQ multiplex PCR, while TCRdb's copy carries only in-frame clones and drops some. The sample yields 95,000 to 100,000 clones, roughly 70% seen once. Sequencing was performed on PBMCs. The sequence came from a man aged 45-65 years in good health and CMV-seronegative.

CDR3 sequence (DNA): TGTGCCAGCAGCGTGGGGCCCAATAATTCACCCCTCCACTTT. Amino acids: CASSVGPNNSPLHF. The V call is TRBV9, the J call TRBJ1-6, with D tentatively TRBD1 (5 bases). The CDR3 extends over 14 amino acids. V was pared by 2 bases and J by 5 bases, with 8 bases between. From germline, CDR1 is SGDLS and CDR2 YYNGEE.